These 32 T cell receptor beta chains came from one sample sequenced in a study of cytomegalovirus exposure and HLA in healthy donors. Primers: 60 Vbeta forward and 13 Jbeta reverse. This table comes from immunoSEQ multiplex PCR, and its TCRdb copy is limited to in-frame clones, with some not included. The sample lists some 29,000 clones, around 40% seen once, with roughly 2.1% in the top ten. The sample taken for sequencing was PBMCs. These receptors came from a woman aged 50 to 65 in good health and CMV-seronegative.

V and J are TRBV30 and TRBJ2-5, with TRBD2 as a possible D gene (6 bases). Trimming left V 7 bases short and J 1 base short, with 13 bases between. The CDR3 has 13 residues. The germline V gene encodes CDR1 GTSNPN and CDR2 SVGIG (reference sequence). The CDR3 region has the DNA TGTGCCTTAGGGACTTACACCCAAGAGACCCAGTACTTC. This translates into CALGTYTQETQYF. Full variable domain (rest looked up from reference TRBV30 and TRBJ2-5): SQTIHQWPATLVQPVGSPLSLECTVEGTSNPNLYWYRQAAGRGLQLLFYSVGIGQISSEVPQNLSASRPQDRQFILSSKKLLLSDSGFYLCALGTYTQETQYFGPGTRLLVL.

DNA for the CDR3: TGTGCCAGCAGTGAAAGGACAGGGACGACGTCTAGTGTCTATGGCTACACCTTC. It encodes CASSERTGTTSSVYGYTF. The chain carries TRBV6-1 and TRBJ1-2; 8 bases map to TRBD1. The V gene's germline CDR1 is MNHNS and CDR2 SASEGT. The trim removed 2 bases at V and 4 bases at J, leaving 15 bases unmatched. CDR3 length equals 18 residues.

This clone was detected a few times. The V and J genes are TRBV6-5 and TRBJ1-1; D not certain. The CDR3 runs 16 residues. Per germline, CDR1 MNHEY and CDR2 SVGAGI. The V end lost 2 bases, the J end lost 1 base, and 14 bases lay between the germline ends. CDR3 region: CASSYAGATSNTEAFF. The DNA for the CDR3 is TGTGCCAGCAGTTACGCTGGAGCCACCTCGAACACTGAAGCTTTCTTT.

The V call is TRBV5-1, the J call TRBJ1-2; no clear D gene. The CDR3 extends over 12 amino acids. Germline V gene lookup returns CDR1 SGHRS and CDR2 YFSETQ. V was trimmed by 2 bases and J by 4 bases, leaving 6 bases between them. The CDR3 DNA sequence: TGCGCCAGCAGCTTAGCCTTCTATGGCTACACCTTC. Residues: CASSLAFYGYTF.

This clone was detected a few times. V and J are TRBV28 and TRBJ2-5; 7 nucleotides match TRBD2. V shed 6 bases and J 3 bases; nucleotides not matched to a gene: 10. CDR1 is MDHEN, CDR2 SYDVKM, per germline. This CDR3 is 15 amino acids long. CDR3 in amino acids: CASSKAGAGEETQYF. The CDR3 DNA reads as TGTGCCAGCAGCAAAGCTGGGGCGGGAGAAGAGACCCAGTACTTC.

The gene calls are TRBV27 and TRBJ1-1; no clear D gene. V lost 4 bases, J lost 1 base, and 7 bases lay in between. From germline, CDR1 is MNHEY and CDR2 SMNVEV (reference sequence). The CDR3 has 13 residues. This chain's CDR3 is CASSSYSNTEAFF. The DNA for the CDR3 is TGTGCCAGCAGTTCATACTCGAACACTGAAGCTTTCTTT.

The CDR3 DNA is TGCGCCAGCAGCCAAGGACAGCCTGCAGGTAATCAGCCCCAGCATTTT. It codes for CASSQGQPAGNQPQHF. V and J are TRBV4-1 and TRBJ1-5; D possibly corresponds to TRBD1 (5 bases). V lost 1 base and J lost 4, with 14 bases in between. CDR3 size: 16 residues. The germline V gene encodes CDR1 MGHRA and CDR2 YSYEKL.

The table lists this clone with a few counts. This chain joins TRBV7-2 and TRBJ2-3, with TRBD2 matching over 13 bases. Per the germline V gene, CDR1 is SGHTA and CDR2 is FQGNSA. The CDR3 totals 19 residues. The V and J ends lost 1 base and 4 bases, in that order; junction bases with no gene match: 11. The CDR3, as DNA: TGTGCCAGCAGCTTAGAACTAGCGGGGGGGCCAGGCCCTTCAGATACGCAGTATTTT. This translates into CASSLELAGGPGPSDTQYF.

In this sample, this clone turned up a few times. V gene TRBV19 combines with J gene TRBJ1-5; 7 bases map to TRBD1. This CDR3 contains 15 residues. V dropped 7 bases and J dropped 1; count of bases not matched to a gene: 7. Germline values: CDR1 LNHDA, CDR2 SQIVND (reference sequence). CDR3 nucleotides: TGTGCCAGTACCCCTGAGGGACAGAGCAATCAGCCCCAGCATTTT. Translation: CASTPEGQSNQPQHF. Based on the CDR3 plus reference TRBV19 and TRBJ1-5, the full variable domain is DGGITQSPKYLFRKEGQNVTLSCEQNLNHDAMYWYRQDPGQGLRLIYYSQIVNDFQKGDIAEGYSVSREKKESFPLTVTSAQKNPTAFYLCASTPEGQSNQPQHFGDGTRLSIL.

A note on this clone: The junction and the germline gene differ at one end; a read error may be behind it. This rearrangement joins TRBV7-9 to TRBJ1-1, with 7 bases lining up with TRBD1. This CDR3 comprises 14 residues. Germline CDR1 is SEHNR and CDR2 is FQNEAQ (reference sequence). The CDR3 loop reads CAGSRGTGSTEAFF. CDR3 bases: TGTGCCGGCAGCAGGGGGACGGGTTCAACTGAAGCTTTCTTT.

This clone occurred a few times. This chain links TRBV10-3 with TRBJ1-5; weak D call: TRBD1 (6 bases). V lost 5 bases to trimming and J lost 0 bases, with 14 bases between them. Germline CDR1 ENHRY, CDR2 SYGVKD. CDR3 length equals 16 residues. In DNA form, the CDR3 reads TGTGCCATCAGTCCCCGGGACATCAATAGCAATCAGCCCCAGCATTTT. Translated, it gives CAISPRDINSNQPQHF.

The V and J genes are TRBV7-8 and TRBJ2-7; 14 positions match TRBD2. Trimming took 5 bases from V and 6 from J; bases not matched to a gene: 3. The CDR3 sequence is 14 residues long. CDR1 SGHVS and CDR2 FQNEAQ come from the germline V gene. CDR3 in DNA: TGTGCCAGCAGCAAGACTAGCGGGAGGGGCGAGCAGTACTTC. This translates into CASSKTSGRGEQYF.

This clone was picked up a small number of times. The V and J genes are TRBV9 and TRBJ2-7, with TRBD1 as a possible D gene (6 bases). CDR3 length: 14 amino acids. Per the germline V gene, CDR1 is SGDLS and CDR2 is YYNGEE. The V and J ends lost 0 bases and 7 bases respectively, with 14 bases between them. CDR3 region: CASSVATGRSEQYF. In DNA, the CDR3 is TGTGCCAGCAGCGTAGCTACAGGGAGAAGTGAGCAGTACTTC. Supplemented by reference TRBV9 and TRBJ2-7, the full variable domain reads DSGVTQTPKHLITATGQRVTLRCSPRSGDLSVYWYQQSLDQGLQFLIQYYNGEERAKGNILERFSAQQFPDLHSELNLSSLELGDSALYFCASSVATGRSEQYFGPGTRLTVT.

The chain couples TRBV7-7 to TRBJ2-5, with TRBD1 matching 9 bases. V lost 6 bases to trimming and J lost 4 bases; unmatched junction nucleotides: 6. CDR3 length: 14 amino acids. Germline V CDR1 and CDR2: SSHAT, FNYEAQ (reference sequence). DNA of the CDR3: TGTGCCAGCAGTCGGGACAGGGCAACAGAGACCCAGTACTTC. This encodes CASSRDRATETQYF.

This chain joins TRBV5-1 and TRBJ2-2, with 14 bases that match TRBD2. The J segment lost 2 bases and the V segment lost 1 base, leaving 10 bases of the junction unmatched. Germline CDR1 reads SGHRS; CDR2 reads YFSETQ. This CDR3 comprises 20 residues. This chain's CDR3 is CASSLPRGLAGALNTGELFF. Here the CDR3 DNA reads TGCGCCAGCAGCTTGCCCAGGGGACTAGCGGGGGCCCTCAACACCGGGGAGCTGTTTTTT.

The gene calls are TRBV7-9 and TRBJ2-3; the D gene is possibly TRBD1 (6 bases). Trimming left V 4 bases short and J 2 bases short, with 16 bases between. Germline CDR1 and CDR2: SEHNR and FQNEAQ (reference sequence). This CDR3 region has 16 residues. The CDR3 here is CASSSRDTGFTDTQYF. The CDR3 nucleotides are TGTGCCAGCAGCTCCCGGGACACTGGGTTCACAGATACGCAGTATTTT.

Only a few counts were recorded for this clone. This sequence joins TRBV5-1 and TRBJ2-5, with D possibly being TRBD2 (5 bases). CDR3 size: 16 residues. The V gene lost 7 bases and the J gene lost 4 bases, with 23 bases spanning the gap. CDR1 is SGHRS and CDR2 is YFSETQ in the germline V gene. This CDR3 reads CASRGLGSTPGETQYF. CDR3 DNA sequence: TGCGCCAGCCGGGGTTTGGGTTCCACCCCCGGAGAGACCCAGTACTTC.

The table lists this clone with a few counts. This chain links TRBV6-1 with TRBJ2-3; 10 nucleotides agree with TRBD2. The length of the CDR3 is 15 residues. With 5 bases clipped from V and 2 bases from J, the junction kept 4 bases outside the gene matches. In germline, CDR1 is MNHNS, CDR2 SASEGT. CDR3 DNA sequence: TGTGCCAGCAGTTCCAGCGGGGGGGACACAGATACGCAGTATTTT. Protein sequence: CASSSSGGDTDTQYF.

This clone was detected only once. The rearrangement joins TRBV27 to TRBJ2-6; D unresolved. Trimming took off 5 bases at V and 1 base at J, with 12 bases between the two ends. Germline V CDR1 and CDR2: MNHEY, SMNVEV (reference sequence). CDR3 size: 16 residues. CDR3 DNA sequence: TGTGCCAGCAGTGAGTTACAGTTATCTGGGGCCAACGTCCTGACTTTC. Translated, it gives CASSELQLSGANVLTF.

The rearrangement uses TRBV4-2 and TRBJ1-4; D may be TRBD1 (6 bases). Germline loops: CDR1 LGHNA, CDR2 YNFKEQ. This CDR3 contains 14 residues. V was shortened by 4 bases and J by 8 bases, with 14 bases between the two germline ends. The CDR3 bases are TGTGCCAGCAGCCCACCGACAGGTGAGGAAAAACTGTTTTTT. This codes for CASSPPTGEEKLFF.

The chain combines TRBV7-2 with TRBJ1-2; no clear D. The ends were cut back, 1 base at V and 8 bases at J, with 8 bases in the middle. Germline CDR1 SGHTA, CDR2 FQGNSA. The CDR3 spans 12 residues. CDR3 in DNA: TGTGCCAGCAGCTTAGACGGCAGGGGCTACACCTTC. Protein sequence: CASSLDGRGYTF.

J is TRBJ2-7 and V is TRBV27; perhaps TRBD2 as D (5 bases). Trimming removed 5 bases from V and 4 bases from J, with 18 bases in between. The V gene's germline CDR1 is MNHEY and CDR2 SMNVEV (reference sequence). The CDR3 extends over 15 amino acids. The CDR3 DNA is TGTGCCAGCAGTGAACTAAGGGCGGGTCGGTACGAGCAGTACTTC. Translation gives CASSELRAGRYEQYF.

This clone was counted between two and nine times. This sequence joins TRBV6-5 and TRBJ1-2; tentatively, D is TRBD1 (5 bases). V gave up 3 bases and J gave up 4 bases, with 15 bases separating them. Germline CDR1 and CDR2: MNHEY and SVGAGI. The CDR3 is 15 amino acids. CDR3 sequence: CASSYYHGGSYGYTF. The DNA for the CDR3 is TGTGCCAGCAGTTATTACCACGGGGGTAGCTATGGCTACACCTTC.

The chain employs TRBV7-8 and TRBJ1-1; maybe TRBD1 (6 bases). There are 16 residues in the CDR3. With 5 bases removed from V and 0 bases from J, the gap between germline ends came to 16 bases. Germline CDR1 reads SGHVS; CDR2 reads FQNEAQ. CDR3: CASSHGVGHLNTEAFF. The CDR3 DNA follows: TGTGCCAGCAGCCACGGGGTGGGACACTTGAACACTGAAGCTTTCTTT.

This clone was seen only once. The chain is built from TRBV12-5 and TRBJ1-1, with a possible D match to TRBD1 (5 bases). Germline CDR1 and CDR2: LGHNT and FRNRAP. CDR3 size: 13 residues. V lost 5 bases, J lost 5 bases, and 12 bases lay in between. In DNA form, the CDR3 reads TGTGCTAGTGGTCCACTCGGGGGGACTGAAGCTTTCTTT. Protein product: CASGPLGGTEAFF.

The J gene is TRBJ1-6, the V gene TRBV6-1; 7 nucleotides line up with TRBD1. J gave up 8 bases and V 4 bases, and 8 bases lay outside the gene matches. Germline V gene lookup returns CDR1 MNHNS and CDR2 SASEGT. The CDR3 has 15 amino acids. CDR3 sequence reads: CASSVDRRKDSPLHF. The CDR3 DNA reads as TGTGCCAGCAGTGTGGACAGGCGGAAAGATTCACCCCTCCACTTT.

The chain carries TRBV5-1 and TRBJ2-1, with 11 bases that match TRBD2. Looked up from germline, CDR1 is SGHRS and CDR2 is YFSETQ. CDR3 length equals 17 residues. Trimming cost V 4 bases and J 0 bases; bases outside gene matches: 6. In nucleotides, the CDR3 is TGCGCCAGCAGCGACGGGACTAGCGGACCCTCCTACAATGAGCAGTTCTTC. This translates into CASSDGTSGPSYNEQFF.

This clone was counted a few times. The chain couples TRBV27 to TRBJ2-7; D remains unclear. Trimming left V 7 bases short and J 0 bases short, with 34 bases between. CDR1 and CDR2 from the germline V gene are MNHEY and SMNVEV (reference sequence). CDR3 length: 21 residues. DNA of the CDR3: TGTGCCAGCACACGAAGGATTCCCACTCCGGGTACCCCCTCGAACTCCTACGAGCAGTACTTC. It yields the protein CASTRRIPTPGTPSNSYEQYF.

The chain has TRBV7-9 and TRBJ2-1, with 7 bases matching TRBD1. Germline loops: CDR1 SEHNR, CDR2 FQNEAQ (reference sequence). This CDR3 is 15 amino acids long. Unmatched junction bases numbered 3, after V lost 3 bases and J lost 1 base. The CDR3 here is CASSFLTGSYNEQFF. CDR3 bases: TGTGCCAGCAGCTTCTTGACAGGGTCCTACAATGAGCAGTTCTTC.

This chain links TRBV25-1 with TRBJ2-2; 7 bases line up with TRBD1. This CDR3 has 15 residues. CDR1 is MGHDK and CDR2 is SYGVNS in the germline V gene. V was clipped by 5 bases and J by 5 bases; unmatched bases: 8. CDR3 region: CASSFGTVRTGELFF. CDR3 bases: TGTGCCAGCAGTTTCGGGACAGTTAGGACCGGGGAGCTGTTTTTT. The full variable domain, with the rest looked up from reference TRBV25-1 and TRBJ2-2, is EADIYQTPRYLVIGTGKKITLECSQTMGHDKMYWYQQDPGMELHLIHYSYGVNSTEKGDLSSESTVSRIRTEHFPLTLESARPSHTSQYLCASSFGTVRTGELFFGEGSRLTVL.

The chain couples TRBV7-3 to TRBJ1-1; 7 bases are shared with TRBD1. There are 15 residues in the CDR3. J was trimmed by 4 bases and V by 5 bases; bases with no gene match: 10. Germline assignment: CDR1 SGHTA and CDR2 FQGTGA. DNA of the CDR3: TGTGCCAGCAGCGTAGGGGGCAGGGGAGGCACTGAAGCTTTCTTT. Translating gives CASSVGGRGGTEAFF.

CDR3: CASGLVVARLETQYF. CDR3 DNA sequence: TGTGCTAGTGGTTTGGTAGTGGCTAGGTTGGAGACCCAGTACTTC. This chain uses TRBV12-5 with TRBJ2-5; D not resolved. CDR3 length: 15 residues. Germline assignment: CDR1 LGHNT and CDR2 FRNRAP. The V end lost 0 bases, the J end lost 5 bases, and 13 bases lay between the germline ends.